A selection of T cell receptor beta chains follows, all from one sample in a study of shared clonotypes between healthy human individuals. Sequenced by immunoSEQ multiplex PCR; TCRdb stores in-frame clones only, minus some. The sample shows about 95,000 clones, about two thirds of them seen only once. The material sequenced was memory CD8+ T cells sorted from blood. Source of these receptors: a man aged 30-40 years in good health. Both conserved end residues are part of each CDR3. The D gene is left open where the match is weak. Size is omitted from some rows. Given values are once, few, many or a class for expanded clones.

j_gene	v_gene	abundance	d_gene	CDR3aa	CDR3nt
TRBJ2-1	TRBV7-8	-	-	CASSSGGYNEQFF	TGTGCCAGCAGCTCCGGAGGGTACAATGAGCAGTTCTTC
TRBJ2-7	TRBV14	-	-	CASSQGNEQYF	TGTGCCAGCAGCCAAGGGAACGAGCAGTACTTC
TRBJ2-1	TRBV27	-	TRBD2	CASRAGTRYNEQFF	TGTGCCAGCAGAGCCGGGACTAGGTACAATGAGCAGTTCTTC
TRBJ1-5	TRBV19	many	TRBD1	CASSIRTGGVQPQHF	TGTGCCAGTAGTATAAGGACAGGGGGCGTCCAGCCCCAGCATTTT
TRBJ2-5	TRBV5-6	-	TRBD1	CASSLVLGQGDQETQYF	TGTGCCAGCAGCTTGGTCTTAGGACAGGGGGACCAAGAGACCCAGTACTTC
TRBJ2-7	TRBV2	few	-	CASSTTDYEQYF	TGTGCCAGCAGTACGACCGATTACGAGCAGTACTTC
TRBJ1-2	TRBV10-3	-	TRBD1	CAISEMTGTATYGYTF	TGTGCCATCAGTGAGATGACCGGGACAGCAACTTATGGCTACACCTTC
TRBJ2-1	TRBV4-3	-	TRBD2	CASSQVRTGWGRASYNEQFF	TGCGCCAGCAGCCAAGTCCGTACCGGCTGGGGGAGGGCCTCCTACAATGAGCAGTTCTTC
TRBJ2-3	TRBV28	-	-	CASQQGWSTDTQYF	TGTGCCAGCCAACAGGGCTGGTCCACAGATACGCAGTATTTT
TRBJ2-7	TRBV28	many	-	CASSLASPEQYF	TGTGCCAGCAGTTTAGCTAGTCCCGAGCAGTACTTC
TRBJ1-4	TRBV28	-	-	CASSSSDRTNEKLFF	TGTGCCAGCAGCTCATCTGACAGGACTAATGAAAAACTGTTTTTT
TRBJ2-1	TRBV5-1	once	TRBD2	CASSELTSIEQFF	TGCGCCAGCAGCGAATTGACTAGCATTGAGCAGTTCTTC
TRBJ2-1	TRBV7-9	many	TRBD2	CASSGDYSYEQFF	TGTGCCAGCAGCGGGGACTATTCGTATGAGCAGTTCTTC
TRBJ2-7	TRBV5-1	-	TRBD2	CASSLGPRTSGSFYF	TGCGCCAGCAGCTTGGGCCCGCGGACTAGCGGGAGTTTTTACTTC
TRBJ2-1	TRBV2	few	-	CARQGNEQFF	TGTGCCAGACAGGGAAATGAGCAGTTCTTC
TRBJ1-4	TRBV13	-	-	CASRSAGAFEEKLFF	TGTGCCAGCAGATCTGCAGGCGCCTTTGAGGAAAAACTGTTTTTT
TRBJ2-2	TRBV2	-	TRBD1	CASRPGQGHTGELFF	TGTGCCAGCAGACCGGGACAGGGACACACCGGGGAGCTGTTTTTT
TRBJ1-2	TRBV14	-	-	CASSQVVGGSPRYGYTF	TGTGCCAGCAGCCAAGTTGTAGGAGGTTCGCCGCGCTATGGCTACACCTTC
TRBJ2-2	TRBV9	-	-	CASSVGSPGELFF	TGTGCCAGCAGCGTAGGATCGCCCGGGGAGCTGTTTTTT
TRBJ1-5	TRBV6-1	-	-	CASRAGWNSNQPQHF	TGTGCCAGCAGAGCGGGGTGGAATAGCAATCAGCCCCAGCATTTT
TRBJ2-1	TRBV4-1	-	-	CASSQIASWNEQFF	TGCGCCAGCAGCCAAATTGCCTCGTGGAATGAGCAGTTCTTC
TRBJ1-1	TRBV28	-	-	CASTERGARGNTEAFF	TGTGCCAGCACTGAGAGGGGGGCGAGGGGGAACACTGAAGCTTTCTTT
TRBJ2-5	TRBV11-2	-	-	CASSPRVTTQYF	TGTGCCAGCAGCCCGCGGGTAACGACCCAGTACTTC
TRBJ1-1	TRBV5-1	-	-	CASSLRDEAEAFF	TGCGCCAGCAGCTTGAGGGATGAGGCTGAAGCTTTCTTT
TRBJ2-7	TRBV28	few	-	CASSLTVYEQYF	TGTGCCAGCAGTTTGACCGTGTACGAGCAGTACTTC
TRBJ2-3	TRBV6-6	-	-	CASSYSSSDTQYF	TGTGCCAGCAGTTACTCAAGCTCAGATACGCAGTATTTT
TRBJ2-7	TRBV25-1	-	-	CASSGMQGSYEQYF	TGTGCCAGCAGTGGAATGCAGGGCTCCTACGAGCAGTACTTC
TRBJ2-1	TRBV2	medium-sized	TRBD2	CASSPLGRGGNEQFF	TGTGCCAGCAGTCCGCTAGGACGGGGGGGCAATGAGCAGTTCTTC
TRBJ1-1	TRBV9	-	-	CASGALPGPRNTEAFF	TGTGCCAGCGGGGCCCTTCCAGGGCCTCGGAACACTGAAGCTTTCTTT
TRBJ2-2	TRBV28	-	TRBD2	CASSLFRGGRNTGELFF	TGTGCCAGCAGTTTATTTCGGGGAGGGAGGAACACCGGGGAGCTGTTTTTT
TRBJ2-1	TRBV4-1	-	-	CASSPTGTAYNEQFF	TGCGCCAGCAGCCCCACCGGGACCGCCTACAATGAGCAGTTCTTC
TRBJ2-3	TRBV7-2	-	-	CASSLVTRGDTQYF	TGTGCCAGCAGTTTAGTAACCAGGGGAGATACGCAGTATTTT